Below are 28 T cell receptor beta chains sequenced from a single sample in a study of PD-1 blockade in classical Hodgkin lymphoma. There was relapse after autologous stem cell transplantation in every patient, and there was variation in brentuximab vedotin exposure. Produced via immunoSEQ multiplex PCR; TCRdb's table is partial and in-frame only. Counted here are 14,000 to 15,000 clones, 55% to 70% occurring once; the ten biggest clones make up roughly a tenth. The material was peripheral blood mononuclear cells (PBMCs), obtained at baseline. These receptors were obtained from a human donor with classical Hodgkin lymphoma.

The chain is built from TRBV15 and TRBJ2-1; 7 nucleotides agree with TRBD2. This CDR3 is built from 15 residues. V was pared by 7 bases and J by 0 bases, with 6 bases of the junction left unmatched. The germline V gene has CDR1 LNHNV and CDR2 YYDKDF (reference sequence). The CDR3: CATTPGGSSYNEQFF. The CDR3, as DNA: TGTGCCACCACCCCGGGGGGTAGCTCCTACAATGAGCAGTTCTTC.

The CDR3 DNA is TGTGCCAGCAGGTCGACAGGGAAGGAGGGTTACACCTTC. Amino acid sequence: CASRSTGKEGYTF. The chain combines TRBV28 with TRBJ1-2, with 7 bases that match TRBD1. V lost 6 bases to trimming and J lost 11 bases; unmatched junction nucleotides: 12. CDR1 is MDHEN, CDR2 SYDVKM, per germline. The CDR3 extends over 13 amino acids.

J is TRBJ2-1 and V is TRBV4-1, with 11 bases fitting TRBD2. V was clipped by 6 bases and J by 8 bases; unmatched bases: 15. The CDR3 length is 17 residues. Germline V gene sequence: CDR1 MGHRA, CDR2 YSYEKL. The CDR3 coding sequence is TGCGCCAGCAGTCGAAGGGGACTAGCGGCAACCGAGGATGAGCAGTTCTTC. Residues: CASSRRGLAATEDEQFF.

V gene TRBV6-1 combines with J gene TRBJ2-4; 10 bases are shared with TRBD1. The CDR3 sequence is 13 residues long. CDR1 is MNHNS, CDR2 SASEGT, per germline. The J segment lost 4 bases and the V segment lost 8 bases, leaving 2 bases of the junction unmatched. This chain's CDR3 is CASRTGGKNIQYF. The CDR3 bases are TGTGCCAGCCGGACAGGGGGTAAAAACATTCAGTACTTC.

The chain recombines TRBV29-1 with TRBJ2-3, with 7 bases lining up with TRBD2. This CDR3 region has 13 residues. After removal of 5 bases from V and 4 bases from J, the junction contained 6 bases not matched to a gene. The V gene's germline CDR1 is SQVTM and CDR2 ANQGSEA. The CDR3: CSVKAGTSDTQYF. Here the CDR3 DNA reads TGCAGCGTTAAAGCGGGGACGTCAGATACGCAGTATTTT.

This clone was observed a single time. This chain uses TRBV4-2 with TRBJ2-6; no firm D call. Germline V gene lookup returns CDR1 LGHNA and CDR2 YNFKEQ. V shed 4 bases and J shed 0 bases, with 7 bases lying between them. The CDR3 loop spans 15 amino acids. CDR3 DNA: TGTGCCAGCAGCCGCCATACCTCTGGGGCCAACGTCCTGACTTTC. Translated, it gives CASSRHTSGANVLTF.

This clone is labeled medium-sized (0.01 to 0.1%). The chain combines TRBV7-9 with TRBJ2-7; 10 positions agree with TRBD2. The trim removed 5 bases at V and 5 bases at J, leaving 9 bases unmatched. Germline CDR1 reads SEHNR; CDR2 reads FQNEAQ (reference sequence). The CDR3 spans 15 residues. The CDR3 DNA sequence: TGTGCCAGCAGCCCCGAAGGGCTAGCGGGAGACGAGCAGTACTTC. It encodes CASSPEGLAGDEQYF.

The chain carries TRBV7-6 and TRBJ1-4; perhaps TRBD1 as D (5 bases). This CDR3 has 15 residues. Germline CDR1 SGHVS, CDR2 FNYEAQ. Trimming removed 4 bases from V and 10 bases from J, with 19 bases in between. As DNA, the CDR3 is TGTGCCAGCAGCTCCTCTTCCGGGGGGGGAGGAAAACTGTTTTTT. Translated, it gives CASSSSSGGGGKLFF.

The CDR3 region has the DNA TGTGCCCTGGGGAGCACAGATACGCAGTATTTT. This gives the protein CALGSTDTQYF. The V gene is TRBV7-9, the J gene TRBJ2-3; D gene unclear. V was clipped by 11 bases and J by 0 bases, with 6 bases between them. Germline CDR1 SEHNR, CDR2 FQNEAQ (reference sequence). This CDR3 has 11 residues. The variable domain in full, completed from reference TRBV7-9 and TRBJ2-3, reads DTGVSQNPRHKITKRGQNVTFRCDPISEHNRLYWYRQTLGQGPEFLTYFQNEAQLEKSRLLSDRFSAERPKGSFSTLEIQRTEQGDSAMYLCALGSTDTQYFGPGTRLTVL.

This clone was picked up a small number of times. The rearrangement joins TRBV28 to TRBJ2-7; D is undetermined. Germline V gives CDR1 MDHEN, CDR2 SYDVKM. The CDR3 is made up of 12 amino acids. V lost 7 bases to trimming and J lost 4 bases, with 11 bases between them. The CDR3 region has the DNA TGTGCCAGCACCCGTGATATGTACGAGCAGTACTTC. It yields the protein CASTRDMYEQYF.

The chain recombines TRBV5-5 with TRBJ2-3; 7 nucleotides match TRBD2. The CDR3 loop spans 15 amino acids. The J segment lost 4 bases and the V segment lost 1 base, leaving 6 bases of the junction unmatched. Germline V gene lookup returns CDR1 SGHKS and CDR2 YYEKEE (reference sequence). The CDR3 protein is CASSLMSGRADTQYF. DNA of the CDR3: TGTGCCAGCAGCTTGATGTCAGGGAGGGCAGATACGCAGTATTTT. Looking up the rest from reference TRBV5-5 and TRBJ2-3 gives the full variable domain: DAGVTQSPTHLIKTRGQQVTLRCSPISGHKSVSWYQQVLGQGPQFIFQYYEKEERGRGNFPDRFSARQFPNYSSELNVNALLLGDSALYLCASSLMSGRADTQYFGPGTRLTVL.

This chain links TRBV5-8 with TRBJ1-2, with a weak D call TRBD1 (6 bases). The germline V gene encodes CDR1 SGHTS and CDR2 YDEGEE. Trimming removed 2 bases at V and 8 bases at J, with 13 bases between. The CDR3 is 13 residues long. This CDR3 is CASSFNRAGGYTF. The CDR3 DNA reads TGTGCCAGCAGCTTTAACAGGGCCGGCGGCTACACCTTC. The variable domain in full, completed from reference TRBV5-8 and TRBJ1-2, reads EAGVTQSPTHLIKTRGQQATLRCSPISGHTSVYWYQQALGLGLQFLLWYDEGEERNRGNFPPRFSGRQFPNYSSELNVNALELEDSALYLCASSFNRAGGYTFGSGTRLTVV.

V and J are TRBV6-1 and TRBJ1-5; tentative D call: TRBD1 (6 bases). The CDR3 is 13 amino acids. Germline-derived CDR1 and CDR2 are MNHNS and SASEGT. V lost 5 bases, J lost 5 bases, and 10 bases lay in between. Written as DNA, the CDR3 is TGTGCCAGCAGTAACAGGGCTGATCAGCCCCAGCATTTT. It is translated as CASSNRADQPQHF.

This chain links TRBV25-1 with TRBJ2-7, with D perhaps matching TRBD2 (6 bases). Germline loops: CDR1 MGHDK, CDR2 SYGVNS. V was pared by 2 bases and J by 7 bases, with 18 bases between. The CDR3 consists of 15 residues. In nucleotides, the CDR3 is TGTGCCAGCAGTGAAGCGGTAGTGGGGACTCGGGAGCAGTACTTC. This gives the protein CASSEAVVGTREQYF.

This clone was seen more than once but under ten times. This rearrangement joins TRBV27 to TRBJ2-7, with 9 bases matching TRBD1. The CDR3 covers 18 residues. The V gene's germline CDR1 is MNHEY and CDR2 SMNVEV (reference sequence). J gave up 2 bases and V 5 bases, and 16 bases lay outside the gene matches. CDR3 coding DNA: TGTGCCAGCAGTCCCACCGTGGCGGGACAGGGAGCACCCTACGAGCAGTACTTC. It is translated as CASSPTVAGQGAPYEQYF.

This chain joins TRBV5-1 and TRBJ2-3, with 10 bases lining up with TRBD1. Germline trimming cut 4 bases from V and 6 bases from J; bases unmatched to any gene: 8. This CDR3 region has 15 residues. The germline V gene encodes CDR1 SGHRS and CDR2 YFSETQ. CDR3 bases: TGCGCCAGCAGCCCAAGGACAGGGGGTTCGGATACGCAGTATTTT. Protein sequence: CASSPRTGGSDTQYF.

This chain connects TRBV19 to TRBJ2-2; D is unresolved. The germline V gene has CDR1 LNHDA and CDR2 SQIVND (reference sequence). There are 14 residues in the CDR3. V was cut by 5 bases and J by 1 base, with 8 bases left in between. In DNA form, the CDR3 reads TGTGCCAGTAGTTTGACATGGAACACCGGGGAGCTGTTTTTT. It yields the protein CASSLTWNTGELFF.

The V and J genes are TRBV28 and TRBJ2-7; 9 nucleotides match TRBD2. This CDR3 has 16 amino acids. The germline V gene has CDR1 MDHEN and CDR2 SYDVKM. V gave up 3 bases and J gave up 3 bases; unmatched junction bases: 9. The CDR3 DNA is TGTGCCAGCAGTTTCCTTAGCGGGAGAGGGGACTACGAGCAGTACTTC. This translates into CASSFLSGRGDYEQYF.

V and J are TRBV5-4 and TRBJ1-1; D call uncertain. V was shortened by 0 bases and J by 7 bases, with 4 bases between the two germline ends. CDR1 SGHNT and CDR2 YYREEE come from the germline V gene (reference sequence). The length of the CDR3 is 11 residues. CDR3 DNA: TGTGCCAGCAGCTTGGGGCTTGAAGCTTTCTTT. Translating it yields CASSLGLEAFF.

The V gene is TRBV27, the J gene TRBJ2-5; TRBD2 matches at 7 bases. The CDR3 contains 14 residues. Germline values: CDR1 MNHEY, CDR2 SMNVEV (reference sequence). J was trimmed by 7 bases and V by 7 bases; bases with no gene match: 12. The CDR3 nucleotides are TGTGCCAGCACCCCCCTCGGGAGGTCGGGGACCCAGTACTTC. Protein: CASTPLGRSGTQYF.

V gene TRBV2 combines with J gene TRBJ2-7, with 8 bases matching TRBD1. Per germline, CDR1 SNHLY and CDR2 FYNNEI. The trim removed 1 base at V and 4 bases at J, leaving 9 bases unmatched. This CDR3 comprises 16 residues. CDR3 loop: CASSEVRGQGLYEQYF. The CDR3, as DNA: TGTGCCAGCAGTGAAGTCCGAGGACAGGGTTTGTACGAGCAGTACTTC.

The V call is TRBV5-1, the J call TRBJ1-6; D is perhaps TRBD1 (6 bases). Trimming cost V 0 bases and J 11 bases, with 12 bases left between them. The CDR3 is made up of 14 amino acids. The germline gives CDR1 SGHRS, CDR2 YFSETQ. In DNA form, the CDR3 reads TGCGCCAGCAGCTTGGGACAGGCTTTTACACCCCTCCACTTT. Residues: CASSLGQAFTPLHF. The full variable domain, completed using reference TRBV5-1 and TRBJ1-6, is KAGVTQTPRYLIKTRGQQVTLSCSPISGHRSVSWYQQTPGQGLQFLFEYFSETQRNKGNFPGRFSGRQFSNSRSEMNVSTLELGDSALYLCASSLGQAFTPLHFGNGTRLTVT.

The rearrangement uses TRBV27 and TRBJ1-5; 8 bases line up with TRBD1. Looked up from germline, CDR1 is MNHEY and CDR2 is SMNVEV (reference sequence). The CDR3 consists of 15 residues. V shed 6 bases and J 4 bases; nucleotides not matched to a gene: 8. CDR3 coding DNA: TGTGCCAGCAGGTTAAGAACAGGGGGTAATCAGCCCCAGCATTTT. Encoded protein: CASRLRTGGNQPQHF.

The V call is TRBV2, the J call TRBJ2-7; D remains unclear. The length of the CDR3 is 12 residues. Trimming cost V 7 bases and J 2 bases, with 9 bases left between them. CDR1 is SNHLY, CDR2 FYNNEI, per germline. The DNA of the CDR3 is TGTGCCAGCACCAAGAGACCCTACGAGCAGTACTTC. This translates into CASTKRPYEQYF.

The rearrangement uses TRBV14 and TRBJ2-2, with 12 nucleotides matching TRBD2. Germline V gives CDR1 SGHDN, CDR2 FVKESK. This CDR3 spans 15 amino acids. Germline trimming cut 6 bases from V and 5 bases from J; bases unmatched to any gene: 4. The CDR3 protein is CASSQTSGRTGELFF. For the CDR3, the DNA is TGTGCCAGCAGTCAGACTAGCGGGAGAACCGGGGAGCTGTTTTTT.

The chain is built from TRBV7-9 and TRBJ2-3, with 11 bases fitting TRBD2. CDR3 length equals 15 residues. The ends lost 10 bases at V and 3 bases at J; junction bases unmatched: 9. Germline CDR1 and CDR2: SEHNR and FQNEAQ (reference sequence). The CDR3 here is CATSFSGRGTDTQYF. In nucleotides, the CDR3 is TGTGCCACCTCTTTTAGCGGGAGGGGGACAGATACGCAGTATTTT. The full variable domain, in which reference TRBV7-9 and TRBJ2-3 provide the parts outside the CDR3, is DTGVSQNPRHKITKRGQNVTFRCDPISEHNRLYWYRQTLGQGPEFLTYFQNEAQLEKSRLLSDRFSAERPKGSFSTLEIQRTEQGDSAMYLCATSFSGRGTDTQYFGPGTRLTVL.

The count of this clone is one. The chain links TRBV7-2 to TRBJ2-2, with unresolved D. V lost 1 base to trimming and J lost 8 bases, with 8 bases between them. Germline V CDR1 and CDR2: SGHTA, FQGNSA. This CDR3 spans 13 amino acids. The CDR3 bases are TGTGCCAGCAGCTTAGATCGTGGGGGGGAGCTGTTTTTT. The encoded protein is CASSLDRGGELFF. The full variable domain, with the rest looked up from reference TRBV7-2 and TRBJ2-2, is GAGVSQSPSNKVTEKGKDVELRCDPISGHTALYWYRQSLGQGLEFLIYFQGNSAPDKSGLPSDRFSAERTGGSVSTLTIQRTQQEDSAVYLCASSLDRGGELFFGEGSRLTVL.

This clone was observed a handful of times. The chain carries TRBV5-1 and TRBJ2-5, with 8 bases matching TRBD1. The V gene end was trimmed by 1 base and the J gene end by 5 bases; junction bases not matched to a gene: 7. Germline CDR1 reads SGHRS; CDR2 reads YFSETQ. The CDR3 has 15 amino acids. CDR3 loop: CASSLMSGGQETQYF. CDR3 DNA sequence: TGCGCCAGCAGCTTGATGTCAGGGGGCCAGGAGACCCAGTACTTC.